The clone carrying this T cell receptor beta chain occurred many times. The table came from immunoSEQ multiplex PCR; TCRdb's copy has only in-frame clones and leaves some out. The sample has about 100,000 clones, more than 70% seen once; the top ten hold 10% to 15%. Trimming cost V 7 bases and J 6 bases; bases outside gene matches: 4. Germline assignment: CDR1 SNHLY and CDR2 FYNNEI. This CDR3 is built from 13 residues. This specimen comes from a study of blood T cell repertoires in COVID-19. The material sequenced was peripheral blood. The TCR was taken from a human donor in a cohort sampled during active COVID-19. The V gene is TRBV2, the J gene TRBJ2-7, with 12 bases identical to TRBD2. The CDR3 loop is CASKTSGRSEQYF. The CDR3 coding sequence is TGTGCCAGCAAGACTAGCGGGAGATCCGAGCAGTACTTC.